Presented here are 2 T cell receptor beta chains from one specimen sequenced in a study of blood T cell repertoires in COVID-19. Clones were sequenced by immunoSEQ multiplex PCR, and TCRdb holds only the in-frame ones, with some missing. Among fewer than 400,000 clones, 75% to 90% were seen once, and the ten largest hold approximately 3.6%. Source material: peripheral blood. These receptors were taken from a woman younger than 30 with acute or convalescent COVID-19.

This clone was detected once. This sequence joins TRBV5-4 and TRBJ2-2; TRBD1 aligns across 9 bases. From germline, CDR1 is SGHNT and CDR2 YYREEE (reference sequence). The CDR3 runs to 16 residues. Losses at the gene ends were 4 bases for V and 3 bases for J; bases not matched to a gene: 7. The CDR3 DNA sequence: TGTGCCAGCAGCCCCGGGACAGGGACGGACACCGGGGAGCTGTTTTTT. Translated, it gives CASSPGTGTDTGELFF.

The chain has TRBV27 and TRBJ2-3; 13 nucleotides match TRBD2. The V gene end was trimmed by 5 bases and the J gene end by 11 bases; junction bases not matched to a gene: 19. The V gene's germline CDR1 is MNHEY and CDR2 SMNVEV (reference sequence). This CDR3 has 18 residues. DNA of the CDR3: TGTGCCAGCAGTCTCTCATCCATGGGACTAGCGGGGTTGGTGGTGCAGTATTTT. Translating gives CASSLSSMGLAGLVVQYF.